This TCR beta chain appears in the sequencing data of a study of post-analysis software for immune sequencing data. Overall study findings and caveats: Patients carried roughly five TRBV segments more frequently than controls did, and TRBV5-6, TRBV5-1 and TRBV20-1 were among them. Compared against controls, patients with multiple sclerosis displayed significantly lower normalized Chao1 diversity.

Unique-molecular-identifier-tagged TCR beta cDNA libraries were used. TCRdb analysed the PCR reads with MiXCR anew, one entry per CDR3 protein. Of about 380,000 distinct CDR3 sequences listed, approximately 38% are singletons. With 5 bases removed from V and 6 bases from J, the gap between germline ends came to 9 bases. Germline CDR1 SQVTM, CDR2 ANQGSEA. The CDR3 sequence is 11 residues long. In this sample, this clonotype turned up many times. No antigen is known for it. Sequenced sample: blood. This receptor was taken from a girl between 5 and 17 years old with multiple sclerosis. The chain is built from TRBV29-1 and TRBJ2-3; D is unclear. DNA for the CDR3: TGCAGCGTTACAAGTCTGGATACGCAGTATTTT. Translation: CSVTSLDTQYF.